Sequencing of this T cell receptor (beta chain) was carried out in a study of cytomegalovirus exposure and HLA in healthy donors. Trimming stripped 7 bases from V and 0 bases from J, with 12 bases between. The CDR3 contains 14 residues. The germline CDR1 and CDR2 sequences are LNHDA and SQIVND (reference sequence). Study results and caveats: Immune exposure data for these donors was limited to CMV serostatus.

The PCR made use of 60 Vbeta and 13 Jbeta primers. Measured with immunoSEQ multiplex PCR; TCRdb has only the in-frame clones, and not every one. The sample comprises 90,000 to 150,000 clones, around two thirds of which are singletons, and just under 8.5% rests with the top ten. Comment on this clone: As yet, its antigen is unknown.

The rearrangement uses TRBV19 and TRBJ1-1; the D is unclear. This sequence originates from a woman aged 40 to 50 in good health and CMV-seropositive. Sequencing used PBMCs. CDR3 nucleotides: TGTGCCAGTACCCCAGCGGGCTTGAACACTGAAGCTTTCTTT. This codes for CASTPAGLNTEAFF.